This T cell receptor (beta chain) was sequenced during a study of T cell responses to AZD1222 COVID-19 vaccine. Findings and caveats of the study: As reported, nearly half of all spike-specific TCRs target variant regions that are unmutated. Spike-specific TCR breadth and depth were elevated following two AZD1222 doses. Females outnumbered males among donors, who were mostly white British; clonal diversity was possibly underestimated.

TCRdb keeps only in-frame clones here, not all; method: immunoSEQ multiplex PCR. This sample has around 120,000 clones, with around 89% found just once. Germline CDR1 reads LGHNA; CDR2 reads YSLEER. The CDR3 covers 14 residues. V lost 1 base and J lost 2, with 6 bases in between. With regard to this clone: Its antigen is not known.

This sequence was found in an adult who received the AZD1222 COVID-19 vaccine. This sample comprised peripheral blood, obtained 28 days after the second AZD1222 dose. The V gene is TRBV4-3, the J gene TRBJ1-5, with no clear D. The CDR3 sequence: CASSQGHRNQPQHF. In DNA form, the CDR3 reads TGCGCCAGCAGCCAAGGACACCGCAATCAGCCCCAGCATTTT.